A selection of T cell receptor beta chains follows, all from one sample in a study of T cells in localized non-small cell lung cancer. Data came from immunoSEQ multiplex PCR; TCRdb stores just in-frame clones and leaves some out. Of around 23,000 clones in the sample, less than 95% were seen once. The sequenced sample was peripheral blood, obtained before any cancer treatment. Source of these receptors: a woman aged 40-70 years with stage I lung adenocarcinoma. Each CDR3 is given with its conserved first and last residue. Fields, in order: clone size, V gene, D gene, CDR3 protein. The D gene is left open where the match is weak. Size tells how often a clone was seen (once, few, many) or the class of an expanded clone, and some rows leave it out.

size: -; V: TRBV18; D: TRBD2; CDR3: CASSPFGSSGSVGETQYF
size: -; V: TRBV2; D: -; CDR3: CASSLGGLGYGYTF
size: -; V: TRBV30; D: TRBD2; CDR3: CAWEREYTDTQYF
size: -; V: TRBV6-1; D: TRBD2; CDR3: CASSATSGRVADTQYF
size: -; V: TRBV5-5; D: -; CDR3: CASSLGPVETQYF
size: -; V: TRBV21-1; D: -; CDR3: CATEGQGMPGNTIYF
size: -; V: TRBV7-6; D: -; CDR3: CASSLVGSGTEAFF
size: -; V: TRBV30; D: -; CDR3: CAWSGSAWIRGNQPQHF
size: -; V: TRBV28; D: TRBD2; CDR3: CASRSSRLAGSNEQFF
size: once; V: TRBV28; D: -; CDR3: CASRGEAEEKLFF
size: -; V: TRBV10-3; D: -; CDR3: CAISEWAGRGVYEQYF
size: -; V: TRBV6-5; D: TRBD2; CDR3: CASSFGLVFPGELFF
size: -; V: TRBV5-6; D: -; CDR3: CASLGQGSPTYEQYF
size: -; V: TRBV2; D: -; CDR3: CASRRGYPNQPQHF
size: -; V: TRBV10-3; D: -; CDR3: CAISVQDTQYF
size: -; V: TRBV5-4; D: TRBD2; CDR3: CASSTSGRGHTQYF
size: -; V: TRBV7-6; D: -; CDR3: CASSPLGGARNYGYTF
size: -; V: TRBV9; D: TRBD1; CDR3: CASSLTGASYNEQFF
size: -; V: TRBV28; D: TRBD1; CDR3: CASSLGTGRWTEAFF
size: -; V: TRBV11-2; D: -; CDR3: CASSYPGHGGELFF
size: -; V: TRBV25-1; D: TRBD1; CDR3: CASGTGSSGANVLTF
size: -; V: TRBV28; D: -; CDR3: CASSLRPDNEKLFF
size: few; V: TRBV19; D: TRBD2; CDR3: CASRTSGGSNEQFF
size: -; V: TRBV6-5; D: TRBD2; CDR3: CASSSQGLAETQYF
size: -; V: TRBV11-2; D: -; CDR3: CASSLDRDASYEQYF
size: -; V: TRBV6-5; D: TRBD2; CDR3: CASTLSTSGSYEQYF
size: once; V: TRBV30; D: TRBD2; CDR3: CAWSVTTSGYEQYF
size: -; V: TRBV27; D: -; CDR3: CASSSYLRQVSYEQYF
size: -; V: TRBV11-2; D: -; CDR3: CASSFQLGGGEKLFF
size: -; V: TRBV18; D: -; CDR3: CASSRGRYGHEQFF
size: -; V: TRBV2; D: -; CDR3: CASVSASSYNEQFF
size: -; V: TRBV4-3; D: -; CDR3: CASSQEAESEAFF
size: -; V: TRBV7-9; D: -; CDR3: CASSLGEVLISPQHF
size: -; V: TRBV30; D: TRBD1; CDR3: CAWARTGQYGYTF
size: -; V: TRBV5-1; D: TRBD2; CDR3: CASSLAVTGGQSDTQYF
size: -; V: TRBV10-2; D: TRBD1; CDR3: CASLGTGSYYGYTF
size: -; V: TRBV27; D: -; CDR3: CASTSWAGTNYGYTF
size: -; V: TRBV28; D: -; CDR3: CASSSRTPKATDTQYF
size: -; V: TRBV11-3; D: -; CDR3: CASSLGERETQYF
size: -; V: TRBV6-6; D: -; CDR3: CASSQGTYEQYF
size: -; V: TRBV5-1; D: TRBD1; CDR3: CASSLGGTGNNGYTF
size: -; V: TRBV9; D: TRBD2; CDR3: CASSVGTSGETQYF
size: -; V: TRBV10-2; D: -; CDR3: CASSRDRTETQYF
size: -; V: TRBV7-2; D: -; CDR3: CASSLDRVYGYTF
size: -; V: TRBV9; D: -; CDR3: CASSVGKGNTEAFF
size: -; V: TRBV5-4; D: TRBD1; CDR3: CASSLGRGRTTEAFF
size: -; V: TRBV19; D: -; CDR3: CASSILGFEATQYF
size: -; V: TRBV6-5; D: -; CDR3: CASSYSGARGETQYF
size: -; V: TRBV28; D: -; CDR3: CATLRAVPSYEQYF
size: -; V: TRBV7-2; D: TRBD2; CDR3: CASSLALLAGVTQYF
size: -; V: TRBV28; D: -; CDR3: CASSLFARMETQYF
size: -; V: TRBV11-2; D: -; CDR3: CASRDWLGYNEQFF
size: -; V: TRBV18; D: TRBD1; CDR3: CASSREDRDTEAFF
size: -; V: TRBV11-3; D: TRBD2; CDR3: CASSSGSGRGVYNEQFF
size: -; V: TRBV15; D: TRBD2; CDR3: CATSPRLAGEEAQYF